These 9 T cell receptor beta chains share one sample of origin, sequenced in a study of T cell changes during pregnancy in multiple sclerosis. Repertoires were generated with immunoSEQ multiplex PCR, while TCRdb's copy carries only in-frame clones and drops some. The table has about 73,000 clones, roughly 88% seen once. The sample was peripheral blood, taken after pregnancy. The receptors come from a female donor in good health, enrolled as a control in a pregnancy study.

The V gene is TRBV30, the J gene TRBJ2-3; D call uncertain. CDR1 is GTSNPN and CDR2 is SVGIG in the germline V gene (reference sequence). V was cut by 1 base and J by 4 bases, with 12 bases left in between. This CDR3 has 14 amino acids. CDR3 in amino acids: CAWSGVLGPDTQYF. The CDR3 bases are TGTGCCTGGAGTGGGGTACTGGGCCCAGATACGCAGTATTTT.

The rearrangement links TRBV12-5 to TRBJ2-7, with D maybe TRBD1 (6 bases). Trimming removed 8 bases at V and 6 bases at J, with 14 bases between. Germline assignment: CDR1 LGHNT and CDR2 FRNRAP. The length of the CDR3 is 12 residues. The CDR3 sequence: CASRTGTGEQYF. DNA for the CDR3: TGTGCTAGTCGAACAGGGACGGGCGAGCAGTACTTC.

The chain recombines TRBV30 with TRBJ2-1; 8 nucleotides agree with TRBD1. This CDR3 is 16 amino acids long. Germline loops: CDR1 GTSNPN, CDR2 SVGIG (reference sequence). The V gene end was trimmed by 0 bases and the J gene end by 9 bases; junction bases not matched to a gene: 13. The CDR3 nucleotides read TGTGCCTGGAGTGTACTTCCGACAGGGGAGCGGAGTGAGCAGTTCTTC. Translated: CAWSVLPTGERSEQFF.

The chain joins TRBV5-5 to TRBJ1-5; possibly TRBD1 for D (6 bases). The CDR3 runs to 16 residues. The V gene's germline CDR1 is SGHKS and CDR2 YYEKEE (reference sequence). Trimming cost V 0 bases and J 1 base, with 11 bases left between them. The CDR3 loop is CASSLVGTISNQPQHF. In nucleotides, the CDR3 is TGTGCCAGCAGCTTGGTGGGGACAATAAGCAATCAGCCCCAGCATTTT.

The chain uses TRBV27 and TRBJ2-2; maybe TRBD2 (6 bases). This CDR3 comprises 17 residues. Germline CDR1 and CDR2: MNHEY and SMNVEV (reference sequence). Trimming took 5 bases from V and 1 from J, leaving 17 bases between them. The CDR3 reads CASSPNSGTLNTGELFF. In DNA form, the CDR3 reads TGTGCCAGCAGTCCTAATTCCGGGACTCTGAACACCGGGGAGCTGTTTTTT.

The chain employs TRBV27 and TRBJ2-6; no definite D call. The germline V and J ends were trimmed by 2 bases and 1 base, with 6 bases remaining between them. The CDR3 has 15 residues. The germline V gene encodes CDR1 MNHEY and CDR2 SMNVEV (reference sequence). The CDR3 DNA reads TGTGCCAGCAGTTTAGTAGCATCTGGGGCCAACGTCCTGACTTTC. Translated, it gives CASSLVASGANVLTF.

The V gene is TRBV18, the J gene TRBJ1-3; no clear D. The V and J ends lost 3 bases and 0 bases respectively, with 9 bases between them. Germline values: CDR1 KGHSH, CDR2 LQKENI. The CDR3 consists of 15 residues. This chain's CDR3 is CASSPLSGSGNTIYF. The CDR3 DNA sequence: TGTGCCAGCTCACCCCTATCCGGCTCTGGAAACACCATATATTTT.

The V gene is TRBV4-1, the J gene TRBJ2-2; 13 bases are shared with TRBD2. The junction had 17 bases not matched to a gene; V was cut back by 4 bases and J by 6 bases. CDR1 and CDR2 (germline): MGHRA, YSYEKL. The CDR3 is 20 residues long. The CDR3 DNA is TGCGCCAGCAGCCGAACAGACGGACTAGCGGGAGTTTACTTTGCCGGGGAGCTGTTTTTT. Its translation is CASSRTDGLAGVYFAGELFF.

The chain has TRBV30 and TRBJ1-1; 12 nucleotides agree with TRBD1. There are 14 residues in the CDR3. The germline gives CDR1 GTSNPN, CDR2 SVGIG (reference sequence). The ends lost 3 bases at V and 10 bases at J; junction bases unmatched: 9. The DNA of the CDR3 is TGTGCCTGGAGCCCGGGACAGGGGGCTTTTGGAGCTTTCTTT. As protein: CAWSPGQGAFGAFF.